This TCR beta chain was recovered during a study of blood T cell repertoires in COVID-19. Background on the study: Samples representing acute and convalescent COVID-19 were sourced from the United States, Italy and Spain.

Germline V gene sequence: CDR1 SGHRS, CDR2 YFSETQ. V was clipped by 0 bases and J by 2 bases; unmatched bases: 6. The CDR3 is 16 residues long. Original processing notes: Reference gene primers were amplified, and this amplification served to estimate nucleated cell counts. The protocol was immunoSEQ multiplex PCR, while the TCRdb copy is restricted to in-frame clones and leaves out a portion. From that table come the V and J calls and clone size; the DNA was used to work out D and trimming. The sample lists more than 350,000 clones, 85% to 90% occurring once. Participants spanned ages about 18 to 95 years and resided in 20 to 30 US areas. Clinical history as reported by participants underpinned cohort assignment.

The source of this sequence is a young man who had recovered from COVID-19. The chain has TRBV5-1 and TRBJ2-3; TRBD1 matches at 7 bases. Sequenced material: PBMCs or T cells enriched from blood (not recorded which). The CDR3 region is CASSLGYRGYTDTQYF. The DNA for the CDR3 is TGCGCCAGCAGCTTGGGATACAGGGGCTACACAGATACGCAGTATTTT. Variable domain in full (rest from reference TRBV5-1 and TRBJ2-3): KAGVTQTPRYLIKTRGQQVTLSCSPISGHRSVSWYQQTPGQGLQFLFEYFSETQRNKGNFPGRFSGRQFSNSRSEMNVSTLELGDSALYLCASSLGYRGYTDTQYFGPGTRLTVL.